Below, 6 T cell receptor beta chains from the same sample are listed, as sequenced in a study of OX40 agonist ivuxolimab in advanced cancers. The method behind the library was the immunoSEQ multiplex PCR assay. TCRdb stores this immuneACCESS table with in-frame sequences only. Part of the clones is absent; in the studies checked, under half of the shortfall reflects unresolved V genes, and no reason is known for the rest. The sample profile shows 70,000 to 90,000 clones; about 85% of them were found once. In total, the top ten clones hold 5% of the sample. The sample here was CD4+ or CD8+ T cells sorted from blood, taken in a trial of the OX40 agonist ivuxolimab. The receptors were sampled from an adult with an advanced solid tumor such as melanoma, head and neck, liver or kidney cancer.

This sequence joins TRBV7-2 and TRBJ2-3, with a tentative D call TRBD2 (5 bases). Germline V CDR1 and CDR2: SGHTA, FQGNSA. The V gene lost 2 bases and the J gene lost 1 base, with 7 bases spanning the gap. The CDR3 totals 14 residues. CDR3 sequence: CASSLRDGTDTQYF. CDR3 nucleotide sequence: TGTGCCAGCAGCTTACGGGATGGCACAGATACGCAGTATTTT.

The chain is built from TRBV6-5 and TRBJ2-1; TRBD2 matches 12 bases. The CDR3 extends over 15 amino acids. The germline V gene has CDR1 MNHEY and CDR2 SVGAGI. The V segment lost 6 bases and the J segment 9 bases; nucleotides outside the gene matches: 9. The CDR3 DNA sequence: TGTGCCAGCAGCCCTCAAACTAGCGGGAGGAGTGAGCAGTTCTTC. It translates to CASSPQTSGRSEQFF.

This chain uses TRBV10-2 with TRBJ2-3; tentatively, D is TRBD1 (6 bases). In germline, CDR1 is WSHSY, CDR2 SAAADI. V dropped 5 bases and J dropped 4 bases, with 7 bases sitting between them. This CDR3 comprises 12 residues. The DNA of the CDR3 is TGCGCCAGCAGTAGGACAGCAGATACGCAGTATTTT. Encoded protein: CASSRTADTQYF.

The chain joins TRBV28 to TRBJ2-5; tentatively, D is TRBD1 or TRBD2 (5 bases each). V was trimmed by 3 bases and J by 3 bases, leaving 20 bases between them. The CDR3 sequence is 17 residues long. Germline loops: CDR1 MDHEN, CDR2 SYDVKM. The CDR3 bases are TGTGCCAGCAGTTTTCTCAAGGCCGGGACGGACAAAGAGACCCAGTACTTC. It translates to CASSFLKAGTDKETQYF.

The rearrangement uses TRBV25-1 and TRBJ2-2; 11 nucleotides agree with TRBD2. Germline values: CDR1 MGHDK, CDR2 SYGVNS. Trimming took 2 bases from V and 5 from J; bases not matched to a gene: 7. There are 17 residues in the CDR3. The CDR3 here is CASSEDPLAGDTGELFF. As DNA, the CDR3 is TGTGCCAGCAGTGAAGATCCACTAGCGGGAGATACCGGGGAGCTGTTTTTT.

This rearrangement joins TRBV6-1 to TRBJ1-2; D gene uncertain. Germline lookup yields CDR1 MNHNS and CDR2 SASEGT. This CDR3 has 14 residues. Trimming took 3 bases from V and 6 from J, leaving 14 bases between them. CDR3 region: CASSDLGMSDGYTF. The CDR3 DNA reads TGTGCCAGCAGTGATCTTGGGATGTCCGATGGCTACACCTTC.